This is a list of T cell receptor beta chains from one sample in a study of blood T cell repertoires in COVID-19. Assay used: immunoSEQ multiplex PCR; TCRdb lists only in-frame clones, some missing. The sample consists of 160,000 or so clones, 75% to 85% of them appearing once. Source material: peripheral blood. The receptors shown here come from a human donor in a cohort sampled during active COVID-19. Both conserved end residues are part of each CDR3.

CDR3: CASSLTSGSYEQYF
J: TRBJ2-7
V: TRBV7-2

CDR3: CATSEGDRPYEQYF
J: TRBJ2-7
V: TRBV24-1

CDR3: CASSLGHLSNQPQHF
J: TRBJ1-5
V: TRBV7-2

CDR3: CASSLGRAGRENTEAFF
J: TRBJ1-1
V: TRBV7-9

CDR3: CASSRRLAGGGSEQFF
J: TRBJ2-1
V: TRBV3-1/TRBV3-2

CDR3: CASSLGQEPYEQYF
J: TRBJ2-7
V: TRBV28

CDR3: CASSSQGAGNTIYF
J: TRBJ1-3
V: TRBV7-2

CDR3: CATSDSRVQGHYGYTF
J: TRBJ1-2
V: TRBV24-1

CDR3: CASSLELAGGKTQYF
J: TRBJ2-5
V: TRBV11-2

CDR3: CASSLAAGLAGGGGETQYF
J: TRBJ2-5
V: TRBV7-9

CDR3: CASSLEGAGNQPQHF
J: TRBJ1-5
V: TRBV28

CDR3: CASRNEGGGFYEQYF
J: TRBJ2-7
V: TRBV27

CDR3: CASSHGTGLSGNTIYF
J: TRBJ1-3
V: TRBV3-1/TRBV3-2

CDR3: CASSFGGPYTEAFF
J: TRBJ1-1
V: TRBV28

CDR3: CASSGQGVNTEAFF
J: TRBJ1-1
V: TRBV18

CDR3: CASSSRQGDNEKLFF
J: TRBJ1-4
V: TRBV28

CDR3: CASSDRRETHQPQHF
J: TRBJ1-5
V: TRBV9

CDR3: CASSYIRGRAFF
J: TRBJ1-1
V: TRBV6-6

CDR3: CASSNTSGGNIQYF
J: TRBJ2-4
V: TRBV6-4

CDR3: CASSPGQGPMREAFF
J: TRBJ1-1
V: TRBV5-1

CDR3: CASSLGTGSWGTQYF
J: TRBJ2-3
V: TRBV5-1

CDR3: CASSRGGIGETQYF
J: TRBJ2-5
V: TRBV28

CDR3: CASSLGGSTYNEQFF
J: TRBJ2-1
V: TRBV7-3

CDR3: CASSPRTEEKNIQYF
J: TRBJ2-4
V: TRBV13

CDR3: CASSYWAGTGIQNYGYTF
J: TRBJ1-2
V: TRBV6-2/TRBV6-3

CDR3: CASSVEASGTYEQYF
J: TRBJ2-7
V: TRBV9

CDR3: CASSSSDREGQPQHF
J: TRBJ1-5
V: TRBV27

CDR3: CASSQDRRGGNYSNQPQHF
J: TRBJ1-5
V: TRBV3-1/TRBV3-2

CDR3: CASSFPGDRGDYEQYF
J: TRBJ2-7
V: TRBV28

CDR3: CASNTDRNTEAFF
J: TRBJ1-1
V: TRBV2

CDR3: CASSGGLAGRSYEQYF
J: TRBJ2-7
V: TRBV10-1

CDR3: CSASQRDHEQYF
J: TRBJ2-7
V: TRBV20-1

CDR3: CASSSSLNYGYTF
J: TRBJ1-2
V: TRBV2

CDR3: CASSRQDTYEQYF
J: TRBJ2-7
V: TRBV19

CDR3: CASSRDRLNTEAFF
J: TRBJ1-1
V: TRBV28

CDR3: CASSQDRGRGTEAFF
J: TRBJ1-1
V: TRBV10-2

CDR3: CASSVGSLLDTEAFF
J: TRBJ1-1
V: TRBV9

CDR3: CASSFQGDYGYTF
J: TRBJ1-2
V: TRBV5-4

CDR3: CASSNAGTDQETQYF
J: TRBJ2-5
V: TRBV5-1

CDR3: CSVGGTGPIEAFF
J: TRBJ1-1
V: TRBV29-1

CDR3: CASSLVVGGAYEQYF
J: TRBJ2-7
V: TRBV7-2

CDR3: CASSAGSPSYEQYF
J: TRBJ2-7
V: TRBV5-4

CDR3: CASSLGGFNEKLFF
J: TRBJ1-4
V: TRBV5-1

CDR3: CASVKGAYGYTF
J: TRBJ1-2
V: TRBV19

CDR3: CASSFSGDRADTQYF
J: TRBJ2-3
V: TRBV11-1

CDR3: CASSLGQEYSYEQYF
J: TRBJ2-7
V: TRBV4-3

CDR3: CASSYSVGQLNTEAFF
J: TRBJ1-1
V: TRBV6-5

CDR3: CASSDYGTLEQYF
J: TRBJ2-3
V: TRBV6-1

CDR3: CASGFGQLEAFF
J: TRBJ1-1
V: TRBV28

CDR3: CASNPGQGGNEQFF
J: TRBJ2-1
V: TRBV2

CDR3: CARSLPTGISSNQPQHF
J: TRBJ1-5
V: TRBV5-3

CDR3: CASSLSPGAETQYF
J: TRBJ2-5
V: TRBV7-9

CDR3: CASSFSGGTYNEQFF
J: TRBJ2-1
V: TRBV7-2